A single sample is the source of the 30 T cell receptor beta chains below, sequenced in a study of blood T cell repertoires in COVID-19. Sequencing used immunoSEQ multiplex PCR; TCRdb keeps in-frame clones, though not all of them. The data contain under 60,000 clones, around 80% of them singletons. Sequenced input: peripheral blood. These receptors all stem from a human donor in a cohort sampled during active COVID-19.

This chain links TRBV5-1 with TRBJ2-3, with D possibly TRBD2 on 5 matching bases. V lost 4 bases to trimming and J lost 2 bases, with 8 bases between them. The germline gives CDR1 SGHRS, CDR2 YFSETQ. This CDR3 spans 13 amino acids. For the CDR3, the DNA is TGCGCCAGCAGCGAAGCGGCCACAGATACGCAGTATTTT. This sequence encodes CASSEAATDTQYF.

The chain recombines TRBV19 with TRBJ1-2; 7 bases are shared with TRBD1. Trimming took 0 bases from V and 4 from J; bases not matched to a gene: 2. The CDR3 has 14 residues. Germline V gene data show CDR1 as LNHDA and CDR2 as SQIVND (reference sequence). Here the CDR3 DNA reads TGTGCCAGTAGTATAGATCGACAGGGCTATGGCTACACCTTC. Translation gives CASSIDRQGYGYTF.

The chain has TRBV5-1 and TRBJ1-1; possible D gene TRBD1, 5 bases. Trimming shortened V by 7 bases and J by 2 bases, and 12 bases separated the two germline ends. From germline, CDR1 is SGHRS and CDR2 YFSETQ. CDR3 size: 13 residues. CDR3 amino acids: CASQEGSNTEAFF. DNA for the CDR3: TGCGCCAGCCAGGAGGGGTCTAACACTGAAGCTTTCTTT.

The chain employs TRBV7-6 and TRBJ1-2; no clear D gene. Trimming took 1 base from V and 0 from J, leaving 3 bases between them. This CDR3 comprises 13 residues. Germline V lookup: CDR1 SGHVS, CDR2 FNYEAQ. The CDR3 spells CASSLGPNYGYTF. The CDR3 DNA is TGTGCCAGCAGCTTAGGGCCTAACTATGGCTACACCTTC. The variable domain in full, completed from reference TRBV7-6 and TRBJ1-2, reads GAGVSQSPRYKVTKRGQDVALRCDPISGHVSLYWYRQALGQGPEFLTYFNYEAQQDKSGLPNDRFSAERPEGSISTLTIQRTEQRDSAMYRCASSLGPNYGYTFGSGTRLTVV.

This sequence joins TRBV3-1 (or the pseudogene TRBV3-2) and TRBJ2-4, with 7 bases identical to TRBD2. The V gene's germline CDR1 is LGHDT and CDR2 YNNKEL (reference sequence). The junction had 6 bases not matched to a gene; V was cut back by 4 bases and J by 0 bases. The CDR3 covers 16 residues. This CDR3 reads CASSPEVAGAKNIQYF. CDR3 DNA: TGTGCCAGCAGCCCCGAGGTAGCGGGAGCCAAAAACATTCAGTACTTC.

The CDR3 protein is CASSRVAPQSEQYF. The CDR3 nucleotides read TGTGCCAGCAGCCGCGTAGCCCCACAATCCGAGCAGTACTTC. The rearrangement links TRBV7-8 to TRBJ2-7, with no clear D. Germline-derived CDR1 and CDR2 are SGHVS and FQNEAQ. V lost 5 bases to trimming and J lost 6 bases, with 17 bases between them. The CDR3 is 14 amino acids. The variable domain in full, completed from reference TRBV7-8 and TRBJ2-7, reads GAGVSQSPRYKVAKRGQDVALRCDPISGHVSLFWYQQALGQGPEFLTYFQNEAQLDKSGLPSDRFFAERPEGSVSTLKIQRTQQEDSAVYLCASSRVAPQSEQYFGPGTRLTVT.

The rearrangement joins TRBV19 to TRBJ1-2, with 7 bases aligning to TRBD1. The CDR3 is made up of 14 amino acids. Trimming removed 6 bases from V and 2 bases from J; junction bases left unmatched: 6. CDR1 is LNHDA, CDR2 SQIVND, per germline (reference sequence). In DNA form, the CDR3 reads TGTGCCAGTAGAAAGACAGGGATAAACTATGGCTACACCTTC. Translation: CASRKTGINYGYTF. Variable domain in full (rest from reference TRBV19 and TRBJ1-2): DGGITQSPKYLFRKEGQNVTLSCEQNLNHDAMYWYRQDPGQGLRLIYYSQIVNDFQKGDIAEGYSVSREKKESFPLTVTSAQKNPTAFYLCASRKTGINYGYTFGSGTRLTVV.

V usage is TRBV2 and J usage is TRBJ2-1; TRBD2 matches 9 bases. V shed 7 bases and J 9 bases; nucleotides not matched to a gene: 13. The germline gives CDR1 SNHLY, CDR2 FYNNEI. CDR3 size: 15 residues. The DNA of the CDR3 is TGTGCCAGCACCCTAGATGCGGGGGGGCCGGTTGAGCAGTTCTTC. Its protein is CASTLDAGGPVEQFF.

The rearrangement joins TRBV12-5 to TRBJ2-3; 8 bases are shared with TRBD2. After removal of 0 bases from V and 1 base from J, the junction contained 0 bases not matched to a gene. There are 15 residues in the CDR3. From germline, CDR1 is LGHNT and CDR2 FRNRAP. The CDR3 sequence is CASGLVAGGTDTQYF. The CDR3 DNA reads TGTGCTAGTGGTTTGGTAGCGGGGGGCACAGATACGCAGTATTTT.

The rearrangement uses TRBV20-1 and TRBJ2-3; D perhaps matches TRBD2 (5 bases). V lost 3 bases to trimming and J lost 0 bases, with 13 bases between them. From germline, CDR1 is DFQATT and CDR2 SNEGSKA (reference sequence). CDR3 length equals 15 residues. CDR3: CSASKQPGSTDTQYF. CDR3 nucleotide sequence: TGCAGTGCTAGTAAGCAGCCGGGGAGCACAGATACGCAGTATTTT.

The chain recombines TRBV10-1 with TRBJ2-3; D may be TRBD1 (6 bases). Between the trimmed V and J ends, which lost 0 bases and 2 bases, there was a span of 12 bases. The CDR3 totals 16 residues. Germline V gene data show CDR1 as WNHNN and CDR2 as SYGVQD (reference sequence). The CDR3 DNA is TGCGCCAGCAGTGAGTCGCAGAGGGGGACCACAGATACGCAGTATTTT. Amino acids: CASSESQRGTTDTQYF.

The chain employs TRBV19 and TRBJ2-7; D possibly corresponds to TRBD1 (6 bases). Germline lookup yields CDR1 LNHDA and CDR2 SQIVND (reference sequence). This CDR3 comprises 15 residues. V dropped 4 bases and J dropped 5 bases, with 18 bases sitting between them. The CDR3 region is CASSSGNRVPNEQYF. The CDR3 nucleotides are TGTGCCAGTAGTAGTGGGAACAGGGTACCCAACGAGCAGTACTTC.

The chain is built from TRBV20-1 and TRBJ2-5; no firm D call. CDR1 DFQATT and CDR2 SNEGSKA come from the germline V gene (reference sequence). Trimming shortened V by 3 bases and J by 9 bases, and 17 bases separated the two germline ends. CDR3 length: 13 amino acids. In DNA form, the CDR3 reads TGCAGTGCTAGTGCGGTCCCCCGTACGTCCCAGTACTTC. It encodes CSASAVPRTSQYF.

J is TRBJ2-1 and V is TRBV11-2; 9 bases line up with TRBD1. CDR3 length: 15 residues. The germline V gene encodes CDR1 SGHAT and CDR2 FQNNGV. V shed 4 bases, J shed 9 bases, and the junction held 10 bases outside the gene matches. The DNA for the CDR3 is TGTGCCAGCAGCTCGTACAGGGGGCTACGAGGTGAGCAGTTCTTC. Encoded protein: CASSSYRGLRGEQFF. The whole variable domain, remainder taken from reference TRBV11-2 and TRBJ2-1, is EAGVAQSPRYKIIEKRQSVAFWCNPISGHATLYWYQQILGQGPKLLIQFQNNGVVDDSQLPKDRFSAERLKGVDSTLKIQPAKLEDSAVYLCASSSYRGLRGEQFFGPGTRLTVL.

On this clone itself: One end of the junction fails to match germline, which may point to a read error. The chain uses TRBV18 and TRBJ2-1; no firm D call. Germline assignment: CDR1 KGHSH and CDR2 LQKENI. The CDR3 contains 13 residues. The CDR3 here is CASSPFKYNEQFF. CDR3 nucleotides: TGTGCCAGCTCACCATTCAAGTACAATGAACAGTTCTTC.

J is TRBJ1-2 and V is TRBV5-1; 7 bases fit TRBD1. The CDR3 contains 14 residues. Germline CDR1 reads SGHRS; CDR2 reads YFSETQ. The V segment lost 1 base and the J segment 1 base; nucleotides outside the gene matches: 1. The CDR3 DNA sequence: TGCGCCAGCAGCTTGTGGGACAGTAACTATGGCTACACCTTC. Translated: CASSLWDSNYGYTF.

This chain links TRBV27 with TRBJ2-7, with 9 bases matching TRBD1. In germline, CDR1 is MNHEY, CDR2 SMNVEV (reference sequence). There are 14 residues in the CDR3. Trimming at V came to 6 bases and at J to 5 bases, leaving 8 bases not matched to a gene. This chain's CDR3 is CASRPGQGANEQYF. DNA of the CDR3: TGTGCCAGCAGACCGGGACAGGGTGCGAACGAGCAGTACTTC.

The chain recombines TRBV14 with TRBJ1-3; D uncertain. CDR3 size: 16 residues. V was clipped by 3 bases and J by 0 bases, with 12 bases between them. CDR1 is SGHDN, CDR2 FVKESK, per germline. For the CDR3, the DNA is TGTGCCAGCAGCCACGCACTACTAAGCTCTGGAAACACCATATATTTT. This sequence encodes CASSHALLSSGNTIYF.

V gene TRBV30 combines with J gene TRBJ2-3; D possibly corresponds to TRBD2 (6 bases). Trimming left V 4 bases short and J 1 base short, with 9 bases between. CDR1 is GTSNPN, CDR2 SVGIG, per germline (reference sequence). The CDR3 sequence is 13 residues long. DNA for the CDR3: TGTGCCTGGAATACGGGAGGCACAGATACGCAGTATTTT. It specifies CAWNTGGTDTQYF.

The V gene is TRBV27, the J gene TRBJ2-7; no firm D call. The CDR3 runs 13 residues. Germline CDR1 MNHEY, CDR2 SMNVEV (reference sequence). Trimming took 2 bases from V and 4 from J, leaving 9 bases between them. The CDR3 spells CASSLAGGYEQYF. The CDR3 DNA sequence: TGTGCCAGCAGTTTAGCAGGTGGATACGAGCAGTACTTC.

This chain uses TRBV7-9 with TRBJ2-7; D is perhaps TRBD2 (6 bases). The V and J ends lost 5 bases and 0 bases respectively, with 14 bases between them. Germline loops: CDR1 SEHNR, CDR2 FQNEAQ (reference sequence). The CDR3 has 15 residues. CDR3 in DNA: TGTGCCAGCAGCACATATCGGGGGACCTCCTACGAGCAGTACTTC. Protein sequence: CASSTYRGTSYEQYF.

The V and J genes are TRBV6-5 and TRBJ2-7, with 8 bases aligning to TRBD1. Germline V gene lookup returns CDR1 MNHEY and CDR2 SVGAGI. After removal of 7 bases from V and 5 bases from J, the junction contained 7 bases not matched to a gene. This CDR3 has 13 residues. The CDR3 region is CASNRDRGDEQYF. DNA for the CDR3: TGTGCCAGCAACCGAGACAGGGGCGACGAGCAGTACTTC.

The chain couples TRBV7-2 to TRBJ2-7, with 7 bases lining up with TRBD1. The CDR3 sequence is 13 residues long. The germline gives CDR1 SGHTA, CDR2 FQGNSA. The J segment lost 5 bases and the V segment lost 2 bases, leaving 3 bases of the junction unmatched. CDR3 sequence reads: CASSLRQGDEQYF. DNA of the CDR3: TGTGCCAGCAGCTTACGACAGGGAGACGAGCAGTACTTC.

This chain joins TRBV5-5 and TRBJ2-7; TRBD2 agrees at 8 bases. V lost 2 bases and J lost 6; bases outside the gene matches: 10. There are 15 residues in the CDR3. Germline V gene lookup returns CDR1 SGHKS and CDR2 YYEKEE (reference sequence). In DNA, the CDR3 is TGTGCCAGCAGCTTAATCCAAGCGGGGGTCGGCGAGCAGTACTTC. It codes for CASSLIQAGVGEQYF.

This sequence joins TRBV4-1 and TRBJ2-7; 10 bases are a match to TRBD1. Germline loops: CDR1 MGHRA, CDR2 YSYEKL. The CDR3 consists of 15 residues. V lost 4 bases, J lost 0 bases, and 3 bases stayed unmatched. The DNA for the CDR3 is TGCGCCAGCAGCCCGGGACAGGGGTCCTCCTACGAGCAGTACTTC. Encoded protein: CASSPGQGSSYEQYF.

The rearrangement uses TRBV27 and TRBJ1-5, with 8 bases aligning to TRBD1. Germline CDR1 and CDR2: MNHEY and SMNVEV (reference sequence). This CDR3 has 17 amino acids. The junction had 14 bases not matched to a gene; V was cut back by 6 bases and J by 4 bases. As DNA, the CDR3 is TGTGCCAGCAGCGAGAAAGTAGCCGGGACAGGTAATCAGCCCCAGCATTTT. Protein product: CASSEKVAGTGNQPQHF.

This clone has only a few counts. V gene TRBV12-5 combines with J gene TRBJ2-7; D remains ambiguous. CDR3 length: 14 amino acids. Germline V gene data show CDR1 as LGHNT and CDR2 as FRNRAP. V lost 3 bases and J lost 3, with 12 bases in between. The CDR3 protein is CASGLSASLYEQYF. The DNA of the CDR3 is TGTGCTAGTGGTTTATCTGCCAGTCTCTACGAGCAGTACTTC.

The gene calls are TRBV3-1 (or the pseudogene TRBV3-2) and TRBJ2-1; D perhaps matches TRBD1 (6 bases). V was pared by 0 bases and J by 8 bases, with 17 bases between. This CDR3 spans 16 amino acids. The V gene's germline CDR1 is LGHDT and CDR2 YNNKEL (reference sequence). CDR3 bases: TGTGCCAGCAGCCAAGATGGCTTCCTACCAGGGGATGAGCAGTTCTTC. It codes for CASSQDGFLPGDEQFF.

This clone was detected a few times. This rearrangement joins TRBV10-1 to TRBJ2-3; D unclear. Germline V lookup: CDR1 WNHNN, CDR2 SYGVQD (reference sequence). The CDR3 sequence is 15 residues long. V dropped 3 bases and J dropped 1 base, with 11 bases sitting between them. The CDR3 region has the DNA TGCGCCAGCAGTGAAGGAGAAGTGGGCACAGATACGCAGTATTTT. Its protein product is CASSEGEVGTDTQYF.

The chain links TRBV2 to TRBJ1-1; a possible D gene is TRBD1 (5 bases). CDR3 length equals 14 residues. The germline V gene has CDR1 SNHLY and CDR2 FYNNEI. With 6 bases removed from V and 1 base from J, the gap between germline ends came to 12 bases. The DNA for the CDR3 is TGTGCCAGCAGAGGACAAGCCCAGAACACTGAAGCTTTCTTT. This gives the protein CASRGQAQNTEAFF.